Below are 16 T cell receptor beta chains sequenced from a single sample in a study of blood T cell repertoires in COVID-19. Profiled with immunoSEQ multiplex PCR; TCRdb holds only in-frame clones, not every one. The repertoire holds around 200,000 clones, with around nine tenths as singletons. The sample consisted of peripheral blood. The receptors derive from a man aged 25-40 years with acute or convalescent COVID-19.

The chain recombines TRBV27 with TRBJ1-4; TRBD1 aligns across 9 bases. After removal of 5 bases from V and 11 bases from J, the junction contained 27 bases not matched to a gene. This CDR3 region has 20 residues. From germline, CDR1 is MNHEY and CDR2 SMNVEV (reference sequence). As DNA, the CDR3 is TGTGCCAGCAGTCCCGAAGCCCCGCTAGCACGAATCCGGGGGACAGGGAAACTGTTTTTT. As protein: CASSPEAPLARIRGTGKLFF.

The CDR3 loop is CASSLGASRWGEGTEAFF. DNA of the CDR3: TGCGCCAGCAGCTTGGGGGCGTCGCGGTGGGGAGAGGGCACTGAAGCTTTCTTT. V gene TRBV5-1 combines with J gene TRBJ1-1; the D is unclear. The CDR3 runs to 18 residues. Trimming left V 0 bases short and J 4 bases short, with 22 bases between. Germline values: CDR1 SGHRS, CDR2 YFSETQ. Looking up the rest from reference TRBV5-1 and TRBJ1-1 gives the full variable domain: KAGVTQTPRYLIKTRGQQVTLSCSPISGHRSVSWYQQTPGQGLQFLFEYFSETQRNKGNFPGRFSGRQFSNSRSEMNVSTLELGDSALYLCASSLGASRWGEGTEAFFGQGTRLTVV.

J is TRBJ2-6 and V is TRBV2, with D tentatively TRBD2 (6 bases). The germline V gene encodes CDR1 SNHLY and CDR2 FYNNEI. The CDR3 extends over 17 amino acids. The V and J ends lost 1 base and 2 bases respectively, with 12 bases between them. CDR3 sequence reads: CASSEVRRGPGANVLTF. CDR3 coding DNA: TGTGCCAGCAGTGAAGTCAGGAGGGGCCCTGGGGCCAACGTCCTGACTTTC.

This clone was observed once. This rearrangement joins TRBV29-1 to TRBJ1-1; 7 bases agree with TRBD1. The V and J ends lost 7 bases and 4 bases, in that order; junction bases with no gene match: 12. CDR1 is SQVTM and CDR2 is ANQGSEA in the germline V gene. The CDR3 consists of 14 residues. CDR3 residues: CSAAPFQGGTEAFF. The CDR3 DNA is TGCAGCGCCGCACCATTCCAGGGGGGCACTGAAGCTTTCTTT.

The genes are TRBV5-6 and TRBJ1-4; D is unresolved. The V gene lost 6 bases and the J gene lost 3 bases, with 12 bases spanning the gap. This CDR3 comprises 14 residues. CDR1 is SGHDT and CDR2 is YYEEEE in the germline V gene. CDR3 DNA sequence: TGTGCCAGCAACCGAGGGATTGCTAATGAAAAACTGTTTTTT. Protein sequence: CASNRGIANEKLFF.

This clone was detected a few times. This rearrangement joins TRBV7-2 to TRBJ2-3; possibly TRBD2 for D (5 bases). V lost 4 bases, J lost 7 bases, and 12 bases lay in between. Germline lookup yields CDR1 SGHTA and CDR2 FQGNSA. This CDR3 is built from 13 residues. CDR3: CASSSGVGYTQYF. The CDR3 bases are TGTGCCAGCAGCTCCGGGGTAGGGTATACGCAGTATTTT.

The rearrangement joins TRBV7-3 to TRBJ1-1; possible D gene TRBD1, 6 bases. There are 14 residues in the CDR3. CDR1 is SGHTA and CDR2 is FQGTGA in the germline V gene. Trimming removed 0 bases from V and 6 bases from J, with 11 bases in between. Here the CDR3 reads CASSLTATGSEAFF. In DNA form, the CDR3 reads TGTGCCAGCAGCTTAACGGCGACAGGCTCTGAAGCTTTCTTT.

The chain carries TRBV21-1 and TRBJ1-2; the tabulated D call, TRBD1, remains unverified against the DNA. TRBV21-1 is classified as a pseudogene. The CDR3 runs 15 residues. The CDR3 nucleotides are TGTGCCAGCAGCTACCACGGGACAGGGGGCCCGGGCTACACCTTC. It codes for CASSYHGTGGPGYTF.

The gene calls are TRBV18 and TRBJ1-2; possible D gene TRBD1, 5 bases. The CDR3 runs to 12 residues. With 5 bases removed from V and 8 bases from J, the gap between germline ends came to 12 bases. The germline V gene has CDR1 KGHSH and CDR2 LQKENI. The CDR3: CASSDSLEGYTF. The CDR3, as DNA: TGTGCCAGCTCAGACAGTCTAGAGGGCTACACCTTC.

The V and J genes are TRBV5-1 and TRBJ1-1; D call uncertain. Germline lookup yields CDR1 SGHRS and CDR2 YFSETQ. V lost 0 bases, J lost 1 base, and 10 bases lay in between. The CDR3 loop spans 15 amino acids. The CDR3 spells CASSLGAGGNTEAFF. CDR3 sequence (DNA): TGCGCCAGCAGCTTGGGGGCCGGAGGGAACACTGAAGCTTTCTTT.

The V call is TRBV15, the J call TRBJ2-4, with a possible D match to TRBD1 (6 bases). The germline CDR1 and CDR2 sequences are LNHNV and YYDKDF (reference sequence). The CDR3 has 19 amino acids. With 5 bases removed from V and 6 bases from J, the gap between germline ends came to 29 bases. The CDR3 nucleotides read TGTGCCACCAGCGCATATGGGCCATGGGACAAAAGGGGGATAAACATTCAGTACTTC. Its translation: CATSAYGPWDKRGINIQYF.

The CDR3 sequence is CASSMGQGVYGYTF. The CDR3 DNA reads TGTGCCAGTAGTATGGGACAGGGCGTCTATGGCTACACCTTC. The chain uses TRBV19 and TRBJ1-2; TRBD1 aligns across 9 bases. The CDR3 runs to 14 residues. After removal of 3 bases from V and 4 bases from J, the junction contained 3 bases not matched to a gene. The germline gives CDR1 LNHDA, CDR2 SQIVND (reference sequence).

The chain joins TRBV7-9 to TRBJ2-1; tentatively, D is TRBD1 (6 bases). CDR3 size: 15 residues. Germline CDR1 is SEHNR and CDR2 is FQNEAQ (reference sequence). The ends were cut back, 7 bases at V and 2 bases at J, with 15 bases in the middle. The chain's CDR3 is CASMDQGRAYNEQFF. The CDR3 DNA reads as TGTGCCAGCATGGACCAGGGGCGGGCCTACAATGAGCAGTTCTTC.

The chain links TRBV5-4 to TRBJ1-6; 8 nucleotides align to TRBD1. Germline lookup yields CDR1 SGHNT and CDR2 YYREEE (reference sequence). V gave up 4 bases and J gave up 6 bases; unmatched junction bases: 6. The CDR3 extends over 15 amino acids. CDR3 amino acids: CASSPWTGSNSPLHF. The DNA of the CDR3 is TGTGCCAGCAGCCCCTGGACAGGGAGTAATTCACCCCTCCACTTT.

V and J are TRBV5-1 and TRBJ2-7, with 12 bases identical to TRBD2. The CDR3 totals 18 residues. CDR1 is SGHRS, CDR2 YFSETQ, per germline. V lost 4 bases, J lost 0 bases, and 11 bases stayed unmatched. The CDR3 sequence is CASSTGSVLAGGSYEQYF. CDR3 bases: TGCGCCAGCAGCACCGGATCGGTACTAGCGGGGGGCTCCTACGAGCAGTACTTC.

The genes are TRBV21-1 and TRBJ2-1; TRBD2 reflects the table's D call only, with no check against the DNA. TRBV21-1 is a pseudogene. The CDR3 spans 12 residues. The CDR3 here is CASRVTWNEQFF. The CDR3 bases are TGTGCCAGCAGGGTTACTTGGAATGAGCAGTTCTTC.